The 19 T cell receptor beta chains given below trace back to one sample, sequenced in a study of PD-L1 blockade in urothelial cancer (dated 2017 in TCRdb). Libraries were built with the immunoSEQ multiplex PCR assay. Sourced from immuneACCESS, this table was stored by TCRdb with only in-frame sequences that have V and J called. A share of the clones is absent; for the studies checked, an unresolved V gene accounts for under half, and the remainder has no known explanation. The sample contains around 120,000 clones, about 89% of them found a single time. Of the sample, about 1.5% falls within the top ten clones. The time point label here, explained by the study, means: peripheral blood 6 weeks after treatment start. Sequences were derived from PBMCs, sampled around atezolizumab (anti-PD-L1) treatment. These receptors were collected from a man between 60 and 70 years old with urothelial cancer.

The chain combines TRBV29-1 with TRBJ2-7; TRBD2 matches 8 bases. CDR1 SQVTM and CDR2 ANQGSEA come from the germline V gene. The CDR3 sequence is 15 residues long. V shed 5 bases and J 5 bases; nucleotides not matched to a gene: 14. CDR3 sequence (DNA): TGCAGCGTTCTGCCCTCAGCGGGAGTGGGCAACGAGCAGTACTTC. Encoded protein: CSVLPSAGVGNEQYF.

The chain has TRBV28 and TRBJ1-1; unclear D gene. This CDR3 has 12 residues. CDR1 MDHEN and CDR2 SYDVKM come from the germline V gene. V lost 2 bases and J 11 bases, leaving 12 bases between the germline ends. The CDR3 nucleotides are TGTGCCAGCAGTTTACGACCTACAGATGCTTTCTTT. Amino acids: CASSLRPTDAFF.

The rearrangement joins TRBV5-1 to TRBJ2-7; TRBD2 matches at 12 bases. There are 17 residues in the CDR3. Trimming took 1 base from V and 6 from J; bases not matched to a gene: 11. Germline CDR1 SGHRS, CDR2 YFSETQ. CDR3 DNA sequence: TGCGCCAGCAGCTTGTCTAGCGGGAGGGCCCGGCGTGGCGAGCAGTACTTC. It yields the protein CASSLSSGRARRGEQYF. Complete variable domain (other parts from reference TRBV5-1 and TRBJ2-7): KAGVTQTPRYLIKTRGQQVTLSCSPISGHRSVSWYQQTPGQGLQFLFEYFSETQRNKGNFPGRFSGRQFSNSRSEMNVSTLELGDSALYLCASSLSSGRARRGEQYFGPGTRLTVT.

The gene calls are TRBV5-1 and TRBJ2-1, with TRBD2 as a possible D gene (5 bases). The CDR3 is 14 residues long. The germline V gene has CDR1 SGHRS and CDR2 YFSETQ. The ends were cut back, 0 bases at V and 6 bases at J, with 10 bases in the middle. CDR3 sequence (DNA): TGCGCCAGCAGCTTGGAGGGAGAGGGCAATGAGCAGTTCTTC. Its translation is CASSLEGEGNEQFF.

The chain couples TRBV18 to TRBJ2-7; 8 nucleotides agree with TRBD2. J was trimmed by 0 bases and V by 3 bases; bases with no gene match: 10. Germline values: CDR1 KGHSH, CDR2 LQKENI. The CDR3 runs 17 residues. DNA for the CDR3: TGTGCCAGCTCACCTAGGGCTAGCGGGCGGAGCTCCTACGAGCAGTACTTC. Its translation is CASSPRASGRSSYEQYF.

This clone is a singleton in its sample. The chain carries TRBV9 and TRBJ2-3, with D unresolved. This CDR3 contains 15 residues. CDR1 is SGDLS and CDR2 is YYNGEE in the germline V gene. V was trimmed by 0 bases and J by 0 bases, leaving 8 bases between them. Here the CDR3 DNA reads TGTGCCAGCAGCGTAGCTTCTCTTAGCACAGATACGCAGTATTTT. The encoded protein is CASSVASLSTDTQYF.

This chain uses TRBV6-1 with TRBJ1-5; 8 nucleotides align to TRBD1. Germline V lookup: CDR1 MNHNS, CDR2 SASEGT. CDR3 length equals 14 residues. The V gene end was trimmed by 6 bases and the J gene end by 2 bases; junction bases not matched to a gene: 3. In DNA form, the CDR3 reads TGTGCCAGCAGGGACAGGGCAGGCAATCAGCCCCAGCATTTT. Its translation: CASRDRAGNQPQHF.

This chain uses TRBV6-1 with TRBJ1-5, with unresolved D. Trimming left V 2 bases short and J 15 bases short, with 17 bases between. Germline-derived CDR1 and CDR2 are MNHNS and SASEGT. The CDR3 totals 13 residues. CDR3 sequence (DNA): TGTGCCAGCAGTGAATATGGTCAGGAAGGTTGGCATTTT. Its translation is CASSEYGQEGWHF.

V gene TRBV6-5 combines with J gene TRBJ2-5; 11 bases line up with TRBD2. CDR3 length: 15 residues. CDR1 is MNHEY, CDR2 SVGAGI, per germline. V was clipped by 6 bases and J by 8 bases; unmatched bases: 11. The CDR3 here is CASRLDSGGAETQYF. CDR3 nucleotide sequence: TGTGCCAGCAGACTCGATAGCGGGGGGGCCGAAACCCAGTACTTC.

The V call is TRBV19, the J call TRBJ2-2, with TRBD2 matching 15 bases. Germline CDR1 is LNHDA and CDR2 is SQIVND (reference sequence). This CDR3 is 17 amino acids long. Losses at the gene ends were 5 bases for V and 5 bases for J; bases not matched to a gene: 6. The chain's CDR3 is CASSPGLAGGLTGELFF. CDR3 nucleotide sequence: TGTGCCAGTAGTCCTGGACTAGCGGGGGGGCTAACCGGGGAGCTGTTTTTT.

The genes are TRBV6-6 and TRBJ1-3; the D gene is possibly TRBD1 (5 bases). Trimming took off 7 bases at V and 5 bases at J, with 15 bases between the two ends. The CDR3 is 14 amino acids. The germline gives CDR1 MNHNY, CDR2 SVGAGI (reference sequence). The CDR3 sequence: CASKAGKDRNTIYF. CDR3 DNA sequence: TGTGCCAGCAAGGCAGGGAAGGACAGAAACACCATATATTTT.

The J gene is TRBJ2-3, the V gene TRBV6-5, with 8 bases identical to TRBD2. In germline, CDR1 is MNHEY, CDR2 SVGAGI. Trimming at V came to 0 bases and at J to 1 base, leaving 3 bases not matched to a gene. The CDR3 length is 16 residues. CDR3 in DNA: TGTGCCAGCAGTTACTCGACAGCGGGGGGCACAGATACGCAGTATTTT. Amino acids: CASSYSTAGGTDTQYF.

The gene calls are TRBV6-1 and TRBJ2-7; maybe TRBD1 (6 bases). This CDR3 contains 15 residues. CDR1 is MNHNS and CDR2 is SASEGT in the germline V gene. The V end was cut by 6 bases, the J end by 2 bases, with 17 bases between. CDR3 DNA sequence: TGTGCCAGCAGCTTCGGGCAGGGGAACCCCTACGAGCAGTACTTC. As protein: CASSFGQGNPYEQYF.

This clone was detected only once. The genes are TRBV19 and TRBJ2-2; 7 positions agree with TRBD1. The CDR3 extends over 14 amino acids. With V trimmed by 7 bases and J by 4 bases, 6 bases remained unmatched. The germline gives CDR1 LNHDA, CDR2 SQIVND (reference sequence). The CDR3 DNA sequence: TGTGCCAGTACCACGACAGGGTCCACCGGGGAGCTGTTTTTT. Protein product: CASTTTGSTGELFF.

The chain is built from TRBV7-8 and TRBJ2-1; 8 bases fit TRBD2. Germline loops: CDR1 SGHVS, CDR2 FQNEAQ. V shed 5 bases and J 5 bases; nucleotides not matched to a gene: 11. The CDR3 has 16 amino acids. The CDR3 nucleotides read TGTGCCAGCAGCGGAGAGCGGGGGACGCTTCACAATGAGCAGTTCTTC. This translates into CASSGERGTLHNEQFF.

The rearrangement uses TRBV15 and TRBJ1-5, with TRBD1 as a possible D gene (6 bases). Germline V lookup: CDR1 LNHNV, CDR2 YYDKDF (reference sequence). This CDR3 spans 15 amino acids. Trimming cost V 3 bases and J 3 bases, with 12 bases left between them. The CDR3 DNA reads TGTGCCACCAGCAGTAGACAGGTATTCAATCAGCCCCAGCATTTT. This gives the protein CATSSRQVFNQPQHF.

A few counts support this clone. The gene calls are TRBV10-3 and TRBJ2-6, with TRBD2 as a possible D gene (5 bases). V lost 6 bases and J lost 2, with 8 bases in between. The CDR3 consists of 14 residues. CDR1 is ENHRY, CDR2 SYGVKD, per germline. DNA for the CDR3: TGTGCCATCAGGGTCGGGGCTGGGGCCAACGTCCTGACTTTC. Translation gives CAIRVGAGANVLTF.

The genes are TRBV27 and TRBJ1-5, with 7 positions matching TRBD1. CDR1 is MNHEY, CDR2 SMNVEV, per germline (reference sequence). This CDR3 comprises 14 residues. Losses at the gene ends were 2 bases for V and 9 bases for J; bases not matched to a gene: 7. The CDR3 region has the DNA TGTGCCAGCAGTTTAGGGACAGAATTCTCGCCCCAGCATTTT. It codes for CASSLGTEFSPQHF.

This chain uses TRBV7-2 with TRBJ1-1, with TRBD1 matching over 7 bases. This CDR3 has 15 residues. V shed 4 bases and J 8 bases; nucleotides not matched to a gene: 13. Germline V gene sequence: CDR1 SGHTA, CDR2 FQGNSA. The DNA of the CDR3 is TGTGCCAGCAGCTCTACCGGGACAGCCAGTCTCGAAGCTTTCTTT. Its protein is CASSSTGTASLEAFF.